The 5 T cell receptor beta chains reported below all come from one sample, sequenced in a study of cytomegalovirus exposure and HLA in healthy donors. PCR was performed using 60 Vbeta and 13 Jbeta primers. Profiled with immunoSEQ multiplex PCR; TCRdb holds only in-frame clones, not every one. The sample shows approximately 140,000 clones, roughly 84% of them seen only once. Sequenced material: PBMCs. The origin of the receptors is a girl aged 2 to 9 in good health and CMV-seronegative.

The chain employs TRBV7-3 and TRBJ2-3, with TRBD2 matching 7 bases. After removal of 0 bases from V and 0 bases from J, the junction contained 0 bases not matched to a gene. CDR1 is SGHTA, CDR2 FQGTGA, per germline. This CDR3 is 15 amino acids long. DNA for the CDR3: TGTGCCAGCAGCTTAACTAGCGGGAGCACAGATACGCAGTATTTT. Translation: CASSLTSGSTDTQYF.

The sample holds one count of this clone. This chain links TRBV5-5 with TRBJ2-7; TRBD2 is a possible D gene (6 bases). This CDR3 is 13 amino acids long. Germline-derived CDR1 and CDR2 are SGHKS and YYEKEE (reference sequence). Deletions cut 0 bases from V and 5 bases from J, with 9 bases between. The CDR3 DNA follows: TGTGCCAGCAGCTTGGAGGGACTTAACGAGCAGTACTTC. Its translation is CASSLEGLNEQYF.

The J gene is TRBJ1-6, the V gene TRBV10-3; the match to TRBD1 covers 10 bases. Germline CDR1 ENHRY, CDR2 SYGVKD. The junction had 5 bases not matched to a gene; V was cut back by 7 bases and J by 2 bases. There are 16 residues in the CDR3. CDR3 DNA sequence: TGTGCCATCACGGGGGACAGGGGAACCTATAATTCACCCCTCCACTTT. It codes for CAITGDRGTYNSPLHF.

This clone was observed a handful of times. The chain is built from TRBV27 and TRBJ1-5; TRBD1 aligns across 8 bases. J was trimmed by 2 bases and V by 5 bases; bases with no gene match: 2. This CDR3 contains 14 residues. Per germline, CDR1 MNHEY and CDR2 SMNVEV (reference sequence). CDR3 region: CASSQTGGNQPQHF. The CDR3 nucleotides are TGTGCCAGCAGTCAGACAGGGGGCAATCAGCCCCAGCATTTT.

The chain has TRBV7-6 and TRBJ1-2; a weak D match, TRBD1 (5 bases). Trimming left V 2 bases short and J 1 base short, with 14 bases between. Germline CDR1 reads SGHVS; CDR2 reads FNYEAQ. This CDR3 has 16 residues. The CDR3 region has the DNA TGTGCCAGCAGCTTAAGGTTTCAGGGTGATAACTATGGCTACACCTTC. Translating it yields CASSLRFQGDNYGYTF.